This TCR beta chain was recovered during a study of long-term antiretroviral therapy in people with HIV. Study details: Samples from the earliest time points predate the 2015 immediate-ART recommendation by about a decade.

Deletions cut 6 bases from V and 4 bases from J, with 13 bases between. The V gene's germline CDR1 is SGHRS and CDR2 YFSETQ. The CDR3 runs to 14 residues. Study-level results: Nothing was known about ART adherence, viral resistance or changes in therapy. In samples taken after ART, diversity increased but remained below transplant donor control levels.

About this clone itself: Its specificity is not known.

The run of the v3.0 immunoSEQ assay was at survey level. The protocol was immunoSEQ multiplex PCR, while the TCRdb copy is restricted to in-frame clones and leaves out a portion. The table includes 15,000 to 20,000 clones, roughly 79% detected once. The sequencing here drew on unsorted PBMCs, taken 2.3 years after starting antiretroviral therapy. The rearrangement links TRBV5-1 to TRBJ1-4, with D perhaps matching TRBD1 (6 bases). The receptor comes from a woman between 35 and 50 years old with HIV. As DNA, the CDR3 is TGCGCCAGCAACGAACAGGGCAATAATGAAAAACTGTTTTTT. The encoded protein is CASNEQGNNEKLFF.